The 18 T cell receptor beta chains below come from one sample, sequenced in a study of T cells in localized non-small cell lung cancer. Clones were read by immunoSEQ multiplex PCR, and TCRdb kept only the in-frame ones, dropping some. This table has more than 15,000 clones, about 88% appearing once. This sample comprised peripheral blood, obtained before any cancer treatment. These receptors originate from a man aged 35-75 years with stage I lung adenocarcinoma.

This rearrangement joins TRBV19 to TRBJ2-3, with 7 bases lining up with TRBD1. V trimming: 4 bases; J trimming: 4 bases; junction bases outside the gene matches: 11. Germline CDR1 LNHDA, CDR2 SQIVND (reference sequence). The CDR3 consists of 16 residues. The CDR3 DNA reads as TGTGCCAGTAGTACCTGGACAGGTAATTTGGCAGATACGCAGTATTTT. Translated, it gives CASSTWTGNLADTQYF.

This rearrangement joins TRBV6-1 to TRBJ2-2, with D unclear. The CDR3 sequence is 12 residues long. The germline V gene has CDR1 MNHNS and CDR2 SASEGT. V dropped 1 base and J dropped 9 bases, with 6 bases sitting between them. As DNA, the CDR3 is TGTGCCAGCAGTGAAGAGTCCTGGGAGCTGTTTTTT. As protein: CASSEESWELFF.

This clone was observed a handful of times. The chain links TRBV28 to TRBJ1-1, with D unclear. This CDR3 is built from 11 residues. Germline V lookup: CDR1 MDHEN, CDR2 SYDVKM. Deletions cut 4 bases from V and 10 bases from J, with 10 bases between. Here the CDR3 DNA reads TGTGCCAGCAGTTATGATGCGGGAGCTTTCTTT. This encodes CASSYDAGAFF.

The chain has TRBV5-1 and TRBJ2-2; a weak D match, TRBD1 (6 bases). This CDR3 is 14 amino acids long. V dropped 7 bases and J dropped 4 bases, with 14 bases sitting between them. The germline V gene encodes CDR1 SGHRS and CDR2 YFSETQ. The CDR3 is CASHRDKPTGELFF. The CDR3 DNA reads as TGCGCCAGCCATAGGGACAAGCCCACCGGGGAGCTGTTTTTT.

This clone was seen a single time. The chain links TRBV4-1 to TRBJ2-4; TRBD1 aligns across 7 bases. Trimming took 1 base from V and 16 from J; bases not matched to a gene: 7. CDR3 length: 12 amino acids. CDR1 and CDR2 from the germline V gene are MGHRA and YSYEKL. CDR3 amino acids: CASSQVKTGNYF. CDR3 nucleotide sequence: TGCGCCAGCAGCCAAGTTAAGACAGGGAACTACTTC.

The chain uses TRBV6-4 and TRBJ2-1; D remains ambiguous. Trimming removed 2 bases at V and 9 bases at J, with 11 bases between. Germline V gives CDR1 MRHNA, CDR2 SNTAGT. The CDR3 is made up of 13 amino acids. The CDR3 DNA follows: TGTGCCAGCAGTGACGTTCCAGAAGGTGAGCAGTTCTTC. Its translation: CASSDVPEGEQFF.

The rearrangement joins TRBV6-4 to TRBJ1-2; D not certain. The CDR3 sequence is 13 residues long. Germline CDR1 MRHNA, CDR2 SNTAGT. The V end lost 4 bases, the J end lost 0 bases, and 6 bases lay between the germline ends. CDR3 loop: CASSVGTNYGYTF. As DNA, the CDR3 is TGTGCCAGCAGTGTGGGCACTAACTATGGCTACACCTTC.

This clone was counted a few times. The chain uses TRBV10-1 and TRBJ2-7; D call uncertain. The length of the CDR3 is 13 residues. V was trimmed by 2 bases and J by 4 bases, leaving 9 bases between them. Per the germline V gene, CDR1 is WNHNN and CDR2 is SYGVQD (reference sequence). The CDR3 loop reads CASSEATGYEQYF. The CDR3 DNA sequence: TGCGCCAGCAGTGAGGCTACCGGATACGAGCAGTACTTC.

The sample holds a few counts of this clone. The CDR3 DNA is TGTGCCAGCTCACCCGACTATGCTTCTGGAAACACCATATATTTT. Translation: CASSPDYASGNTIYF. The chain recombines TRBV18 with TRBJ1-3; D not resolved. This CDR3 is 15 amino acids long. Per germline, CDR1 KGHSH and CDR2 LQKENI. The ends were cut back, 3 bases at V and 1 base at J, with 10 bases in the middle.

The rearrangement joins TRBV5-4 to TRBJ2-7, with 12 positions matching TRBD2. Germline values: CDR1 SGHNT, CDR2 YYREEE (reference sequence). This CDR3 comprises 14 residues. Losses at the gene ends were 3 bases for V and 6 bases for J; bases not matched to a gene: 4. The CDR3 is CASSSLAGGGEQYF. CDR3 coding DNA: TGTGCCAGCAGCTCTCTAGCGGGGGGGGGCGAGCAGTACTTC.

The chain recombines TRBV11-2 with TRBJ2-7; TRBD2 might be the D (7 bases). Trimming removed 6 bases at V and 1 base at J, with 16 bases between. CDR1 SGHAT and CDR2 FQNNGV come from the germline V gene. The CDR3 has 15 residues. CDR3 sequence: CASSIEGGGSYEQYF. The CDR3 region has the DNA TGTGCCAGCAGTATAGAAGGGGGGGGTTCCTACGAGCAGTACTTC.

The chain recombines TRBV2 with TRBJ1-2; maybe TRBD1 (6 bases). Trimming stripped 6 bases from V and 8 bases from J, with 16 bases between. The length of the CDR3 is 13 residues. Germline V gene sequence: CDR1 SNHLY, CDR2 FYNNEI. The CDR3 protein is CASRVEGGQGYTF. DNA of the CDR3: TGTGCCAGCAGGGTAGAGGGGGGGCAAGGCTACACCTTC.

This chain links TRBV18 with TRBJ1-1; D might be TRBD1 (5 bases). The CDR3 consists of 16 residues. Trimming removed 8 bases at V and 3 bases at J, with 22 bases between. CDR1 is KGHSH, CDR2 LQKENI, per germline. The CDR3 spells CASPSGTADEDTEAFF. CDR3 DNA sequence: TGTGCCAGCCCCTCCGGGACGGCAGATGAGGACACTGAAGCTTTCTTT.

The genes are TRBV19 and TRBJ2-1, with D uncertain. The CDR3 loop spans 13 amino acids. V lost 4 bases, J lost 1 base, and 5 bases lay in between. Per germline, CDR1 LNHDA and CDR2 SQIVND (reference sequence). CDR3 protein: CASSRGSYNEQFF. The DNA for the CDR3 is TGTGCCAGTAGTAGGGGATCCTACAATGAGCAGTTCTTC.

The chain uses TRBV5-4 and TRBJ2-7, with D maybe TRBD1 (5 bases). CDR3 length equals 15 residues. Germline V gene lookup returns CDR1 SGHNT and CDR2 YYREEE (reference sequence). The V end lost 0 bases, the J end lost 0 bases, and 10 bases lay between the germline ends. The CDR3 protein is CASSLAGMNSYEQYF. The CDR3 nucleotides are TGTGCCAGCAGCTTGGCAGGGATGAACTCCTACGAGCAGTACTTC.

This chain uses TRBV12-5 with TRBJ1-1; D gene ambiguous. V shed 1 base and J shed 5 bases, with 5 bases lying between them. Germline CDR1 is LGHNT and CDR2 is FRNRAP. The CDR3 is 12 residues long. CDR3 nucleotide sequence: TGTGCTAGTGGTTTGGGGGGAACTGAAGCTTTCTTT. Translated, it gives CASGLGGTEAFF.

CDR3 loop: CASSYLETQYF. CDR3 nucleotides: TGTGCCAGCAGCTATTTGGAGACCCAGTACTTC. The chain uses TRBV7-3 and TRBJ2-5, with unresolved D. Between the trimmed V and J ends, which lost 4 bases and 5 bases, there was a span of 5 bases. CDR1 is SGHTA and CDR2 is FQGTGA in the germline V gene. This CDR3 contains 11 residues.

V usage is TRBV19 and J usage is TRBJ2-1; the D call may be TRBD1 or TRBD2 (5 bases each). In germline, CDR1 is LNHDA, CDR2 SQIVND (reference sequence). Trimming removed 8 bases at V and 8 bases at J, with 10 bases between. The CDR3 runs to 11 residues. CDR3 bases: TGTGCCAGTGGGGGAGTTCATGAGCAGTTCTTC. Its protein is CASGGVHEQFF.